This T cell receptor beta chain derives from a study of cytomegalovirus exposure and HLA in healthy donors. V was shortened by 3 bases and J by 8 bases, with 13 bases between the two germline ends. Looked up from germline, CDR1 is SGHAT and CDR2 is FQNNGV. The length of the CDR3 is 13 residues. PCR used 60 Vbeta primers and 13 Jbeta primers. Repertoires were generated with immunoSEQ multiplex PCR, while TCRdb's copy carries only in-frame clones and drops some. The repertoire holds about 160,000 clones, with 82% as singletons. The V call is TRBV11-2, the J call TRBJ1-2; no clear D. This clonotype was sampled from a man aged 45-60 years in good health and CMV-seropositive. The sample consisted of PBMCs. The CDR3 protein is CASSFAIPEGYTF. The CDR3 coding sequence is TGTGCCAGCAGCTTCGCCATCCCTGAGGGCTACACCTTC.